Listed here are 4 T cell receptor beta chains from one sample, sequenced in a study of T cells in Graves' hyperthyroidism and ophthalmopathy. RNA transcripts were the template for amplifying TCR beta CDR3 regions. Researchers ran a first-round RT-PCR on the TCR CDR3 using the HTBI primer set. A single record per CDR3 protein comes from TCRdb applying MiXCR to the multiplex PCR reads. The sample has about 290,000 distinct CDR3 sequences; 15% to 20% are singletons. Source material: blood. Every receptor here comes from an older woman with Graves' ophthalmopathy.

The gene calls are TRBV6-1 and TRBJ1-1; D remains unclear. Germline V gene data show CDR1 as MNHNS and CDR2 as SASEGT. V was pared by 4 bases and J by 1 base, with 10 bases between. CDR3 size: 14 residues. The CDR3: CASSADRRNTEAFF. The CDR3 coding sequence is TGTGCCAGCAGTGCAGATAGGCGGAACACTGAAGCTTTCTTT.

The chain uses TRBV9 and TRBJ2-7, with 8 bases identical to TRBD1. The CDR3 covers 14 residues. Unmatched junction bases numbered 5, after V lost 0 bases and J lost 6 bases. Germline V CDR1 and CDR2: SGDLS, YYNGEE. The CDR3 bases are TGTGCCAGCAGCGTAGGGACAGGGATCACCGAGCAGTACTTC. It codes for CASSVGTGITEQYF.

This clonotype was found a few times. The chain carries TRBV5-6 and TRBJ2-4; no firm D call. Looked up from germline, CDR1 is SGHDT and CDR2 is YYEEEE. The V gene lost 2 bases and the J gene lost 0 bases, with 15 bases spanning the gap. The CDR3 contains 17 residues. The CDR3 DNA follows: TGTGCCAGCAGCTTTCTGGCGGAGCAATTAGCCAAAAACATTCAGTACTTC. It translates to CASSFLAEQLAKNIQYF.

The sample holds one count of this clonotype. This chain links TRBV20-1 with TRBJ2-2, with D perhaps matching TRBD2 (6 bases). V lost 6 bases and J lost 5, with 16 bases in between. The germline CDR1 and CDR2 sequences are DFQATT and SNEGSKA (reference sequence). The CDR3 spans 14 residues. CDR3 DNA: TGCAGTGCCCCGGTGGGGGGAAGGACCGGGGAGCTGTTTTTT. Translated, it gives CSAPVGGRTGELFF.